The present TCR beta chain was sequenced within a study of blood T cell repertoires in COVID-19. Study at large: Samples representing acute and convalescent COVID-19 were sourced from the United States, Italy and Spain.

The CDR3 length is 13 residues. The germline gives CDR1 MNHEY, CDR2 SMNVEV (reference sequence). V shed 8 bases and J shed 0 bases, with 11 bases lying between them. Participant age was roughly 18 to 100 years, and participants resided in roughly 25 US areas. Cohorts were assigned according to the clinical history that participants reported. Data came from immunoSEQ multiplex PCR; TCRdb stores just in-frame clones and leaves some out. The sample has 250,000 to 300,000 clones; approximately 85% are singletons. The table lists this clone with a count of one. The chain joins TRBV27 to TRBJ2-7; D is ambiguous. The receptor was derived from a woman in her twenties or thirties who had recovered from COVID-19. Sequenced material: PBMCs or T cells enriched from blood (not recorded which). CDR3 residues: CASRWANSYEQYF. As DNA, the CDR3 is TGTGCCAGCCGTTGGGCTAACTCCTACGAGCAGTACTTC.